This note documents a single TCR beta chain sequence. TCRdb keeps only in-frame clones here, not all; method: immunoSEQ multiplex PCR. This table holds about 140,000 clones, about four fifths found once. The sample comes from a study of blood T cell repertoires in COVID-19. In germline, CDR1 is SGHVS, CDR2 FQNEAQ. CDR3 length: 12 amino acids. V was shortened by 2 bases and J by 6 bases, with 5 bases between the two germline ends. V is TRBV7-8 and J is TRBJ2-1, with D unresolved. The material sequenced was peripheral blood. The clonotype was recovered from a man aged 25-45 years with COVID-19, enrolled during active disease. The CDR3 is CASSLLRNEQFF. CDR3 coding DNA: TGTGCCAGCAGCTTACTACGCAATGAGCAGTTCTTC.